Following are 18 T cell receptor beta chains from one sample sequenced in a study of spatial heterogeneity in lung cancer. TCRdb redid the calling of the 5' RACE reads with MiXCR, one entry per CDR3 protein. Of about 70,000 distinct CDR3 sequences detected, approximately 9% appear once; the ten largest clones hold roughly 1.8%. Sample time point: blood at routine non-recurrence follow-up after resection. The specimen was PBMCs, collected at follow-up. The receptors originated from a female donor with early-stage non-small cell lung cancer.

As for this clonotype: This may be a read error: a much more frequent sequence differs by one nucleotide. The CDR3 spells CRASGQIANYGYTF. For the CDR3, the DNA is TGCAGAGCTTCCGGACAGATAGCTAACTATGGCTACACCTTC. The chain couples TRBV20-1 to TRBJ1-2; possible D gene TRBD1, 6 bases. CDR1 and CDR2 from the germline V gene are DFQATT and SNEGSKA (reference sequence). The CDR3 totals 14 residues.

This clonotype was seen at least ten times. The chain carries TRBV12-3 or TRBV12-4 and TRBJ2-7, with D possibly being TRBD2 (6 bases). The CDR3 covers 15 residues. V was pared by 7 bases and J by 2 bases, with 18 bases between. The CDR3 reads CASNRFGSLPYEQYF. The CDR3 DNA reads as TGTGCCAGCAACCGTTTCGGGAGTCTCCCCTACGAGCAGTACTTC.

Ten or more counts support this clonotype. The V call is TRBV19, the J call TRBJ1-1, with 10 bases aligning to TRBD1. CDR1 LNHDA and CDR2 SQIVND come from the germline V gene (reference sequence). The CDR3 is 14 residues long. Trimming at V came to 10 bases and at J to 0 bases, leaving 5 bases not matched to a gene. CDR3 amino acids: CATSDRGMNTEAFF. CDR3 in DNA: TGTGCCACCTCGGACAGGGGGATGAACACTGAAGCTTTCTTT. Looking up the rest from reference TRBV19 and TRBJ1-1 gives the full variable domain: DGGITQSPKYLFRKEGQNVTLSCEQNLNHDAMYWYRQDPGQGLRLIYYSQIVNDFQKGDIAEGYSVSREKKESFPLTVTSAQKNPTAFYLCATSDRGMNTEAFFGQGTRLTVV.

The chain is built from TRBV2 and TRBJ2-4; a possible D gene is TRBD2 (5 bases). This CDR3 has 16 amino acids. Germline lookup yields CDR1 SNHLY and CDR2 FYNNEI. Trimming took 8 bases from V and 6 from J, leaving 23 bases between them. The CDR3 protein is CASSPRREMAGNIQYF. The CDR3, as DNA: TGTGCCAGCTCTCCTAGACGGGAAATGGCGGGAAACATTCAGTACTTC. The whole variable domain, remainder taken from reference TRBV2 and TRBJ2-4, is EPEVTQTPSHQVTQMGQEVILRCVPISNHLYFYWYRQILGQKVEFLVSFYNNEISEKSEIFDDQFSVERPDGSNFTLKIRSTKLEDSAMYFCASSPRREMAGNIQYFGAGTRLSVL.

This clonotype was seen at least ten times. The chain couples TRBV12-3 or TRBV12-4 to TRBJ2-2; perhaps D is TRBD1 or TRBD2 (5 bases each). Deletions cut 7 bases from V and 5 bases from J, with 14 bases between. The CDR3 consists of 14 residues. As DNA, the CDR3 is TGTGCCAGCAAAGGAAGAGGGGCAACCGGGGAGCTGTTTTTT. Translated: CASKGRGATGELFF.

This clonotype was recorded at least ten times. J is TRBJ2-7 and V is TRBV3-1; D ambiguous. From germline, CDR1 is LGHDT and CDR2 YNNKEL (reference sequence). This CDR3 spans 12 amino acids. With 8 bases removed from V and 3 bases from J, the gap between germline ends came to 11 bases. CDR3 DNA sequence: TGTGCCAGCGGTTGGGCTTTCTACGAGCAGTACTTC. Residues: CASGWAFYEQYF.

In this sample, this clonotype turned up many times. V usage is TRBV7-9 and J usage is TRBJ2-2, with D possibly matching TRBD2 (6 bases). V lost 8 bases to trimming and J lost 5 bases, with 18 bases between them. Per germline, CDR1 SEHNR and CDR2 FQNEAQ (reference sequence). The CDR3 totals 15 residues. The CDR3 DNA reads TGTGCCAGCGAGTTGGGGCGCGGGGCGACCGGGGAGCTGTTTTTT. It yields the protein CASELGRGATGELFF.

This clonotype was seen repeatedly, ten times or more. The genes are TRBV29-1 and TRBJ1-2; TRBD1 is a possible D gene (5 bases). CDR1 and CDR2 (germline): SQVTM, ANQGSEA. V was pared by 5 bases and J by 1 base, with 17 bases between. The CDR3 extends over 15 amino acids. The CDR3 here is CSVPGGGENNYGYTF. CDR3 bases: TGCAGCGTTCCCGGGGGGGGAGAGAATAACTATGGCTACACCTTC.

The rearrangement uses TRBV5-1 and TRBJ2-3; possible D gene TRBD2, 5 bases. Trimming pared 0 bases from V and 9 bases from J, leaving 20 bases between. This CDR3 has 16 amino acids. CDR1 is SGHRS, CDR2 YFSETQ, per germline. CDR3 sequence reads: CASSLALGWETLTQYF. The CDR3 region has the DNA TGCGCCAGCAGCTTGGCCCTAGGGTGGGAGACTCTGACGCAGTATTTT.

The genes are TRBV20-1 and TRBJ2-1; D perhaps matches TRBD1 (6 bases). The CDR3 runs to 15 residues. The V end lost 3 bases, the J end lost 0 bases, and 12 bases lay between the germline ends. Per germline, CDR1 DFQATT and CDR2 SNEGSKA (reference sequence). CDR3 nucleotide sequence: TGCAGTGCTAGGAAGGGGACACTCTCCTACAATGAGCAGTTCTTC. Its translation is CSARKGTLSYNEQFF.

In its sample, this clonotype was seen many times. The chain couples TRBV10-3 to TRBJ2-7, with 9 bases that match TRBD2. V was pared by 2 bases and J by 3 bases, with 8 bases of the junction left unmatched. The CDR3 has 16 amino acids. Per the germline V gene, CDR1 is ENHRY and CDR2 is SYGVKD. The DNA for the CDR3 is TGTGCCATCAGTGAGCCGGCCCGGCGGGAGGGCTACGAGCAGTACTTC. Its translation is CAISEPARREGYEQYF.

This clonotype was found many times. This chain's CDR3 is CASSTGGQATGELFF. The CDR3 DNA follows: TGTGCCAGTAGTACTGGGGGACAGGCCACCGGGGAGCTGTTTTTT. This chain links TRBV19 with TRBJ2-2; 8 bases fit TRBD1. This CDR3 comprises 15 residues. Germline lookup yields CDR1 LNHDA and CDR2 SQIVND (reference sequence). Trimming cost V 4 bases and J 4 bases; bases outside gene matches: 5.

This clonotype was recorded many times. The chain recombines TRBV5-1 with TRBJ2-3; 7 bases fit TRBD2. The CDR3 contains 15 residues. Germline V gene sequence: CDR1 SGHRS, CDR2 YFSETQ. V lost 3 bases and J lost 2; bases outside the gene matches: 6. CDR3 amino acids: CASSWRGTNTDTQYF. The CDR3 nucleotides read TGCGCCAGCAGCTGGAGAGGGACTAACACAGATACGCAGTATTTT. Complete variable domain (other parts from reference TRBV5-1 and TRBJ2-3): KAGVTQTPRYLIKTRGQQVTLSCSPISGHRSVSWYQQTPGQGLQFLFEYFSETQRNKGNFPGRFSGRQFSNSRSEMNVSTLELGDSALYLCASSWRGTNTDTQYFGPGTRLTVL.

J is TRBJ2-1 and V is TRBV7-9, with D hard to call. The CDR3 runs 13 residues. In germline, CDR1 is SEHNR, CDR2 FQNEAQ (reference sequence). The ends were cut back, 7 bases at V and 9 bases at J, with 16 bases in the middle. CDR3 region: CASTALFRGEQFF. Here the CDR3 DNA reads TGTGCCAGCACCGCCCTATTTCGTGGTGAGCAGTTCTTC.

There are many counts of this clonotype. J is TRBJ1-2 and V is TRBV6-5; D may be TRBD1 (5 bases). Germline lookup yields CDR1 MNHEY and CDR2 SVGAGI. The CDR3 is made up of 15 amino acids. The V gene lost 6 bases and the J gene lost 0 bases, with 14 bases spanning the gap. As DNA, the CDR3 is TGTGCCAGCAGATCCCAGGGTTTGGCTAACTATGGCTACACCTTC. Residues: CASRSQGLANYGYTF.

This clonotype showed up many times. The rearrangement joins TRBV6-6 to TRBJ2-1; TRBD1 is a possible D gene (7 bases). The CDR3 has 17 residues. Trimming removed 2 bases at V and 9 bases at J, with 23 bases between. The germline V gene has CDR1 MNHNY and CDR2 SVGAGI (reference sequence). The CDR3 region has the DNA TGTGCCAGCAGTTACCCGGCGGGACAGTTGGGGTCAGGTGAGCAGTTCTTC. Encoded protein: CASSYPAGQLGSGEQFF.

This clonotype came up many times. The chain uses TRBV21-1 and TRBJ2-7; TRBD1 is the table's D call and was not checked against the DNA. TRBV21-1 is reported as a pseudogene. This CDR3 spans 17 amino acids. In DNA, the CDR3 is TGTGCCAGCAGCAAATCCAGAAAACAGGGTAACTCCTACGAGCAGTACTTC. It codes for CASSKSRKQGNSYEQYF.

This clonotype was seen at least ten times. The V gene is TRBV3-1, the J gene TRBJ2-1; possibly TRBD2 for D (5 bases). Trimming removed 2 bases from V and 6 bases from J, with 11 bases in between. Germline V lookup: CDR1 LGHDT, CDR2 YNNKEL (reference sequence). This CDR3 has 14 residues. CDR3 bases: TGTGCCAGCAGCCAACGCAGAGGGTTCAATGAGCAGTTCTTC. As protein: CASSQRRGFNEQFF.